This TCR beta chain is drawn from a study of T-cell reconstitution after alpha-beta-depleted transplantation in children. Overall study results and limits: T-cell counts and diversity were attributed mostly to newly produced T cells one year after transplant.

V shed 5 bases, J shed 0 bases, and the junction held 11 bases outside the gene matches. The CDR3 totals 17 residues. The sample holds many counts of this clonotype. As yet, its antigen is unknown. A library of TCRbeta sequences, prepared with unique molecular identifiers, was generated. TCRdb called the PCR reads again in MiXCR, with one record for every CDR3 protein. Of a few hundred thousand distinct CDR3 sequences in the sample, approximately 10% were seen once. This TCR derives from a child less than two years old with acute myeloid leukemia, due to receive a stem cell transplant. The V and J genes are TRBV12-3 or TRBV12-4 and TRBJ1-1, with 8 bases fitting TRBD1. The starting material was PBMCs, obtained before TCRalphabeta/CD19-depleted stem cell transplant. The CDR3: CASSPRTGRMVNTEAFF. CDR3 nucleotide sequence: TGTGCCAGCAGTCCCCGGACAGGGAGGATGGTGAACACTGAAGCTTTCTTT.